This T cell receptor (beta chain) was identified during a study of vaccination and CD4 T cells after COVID-19. Study-wide context: The study collected post-vaccine samples a median around 77 days after dose two, with a range of 14 to 241. The cells in question were stimulated using overlapping spike peptides derived from SARS-CoV-2, HCoV-NL63, HCoV-OC43 and HCoV-229E. General study points: The authors studied relatively few convalescent patients and analyzed no early post-infection timepoints.

An Oncomine TCR Beta short-read assay was used to sequence the DNA from cultured CD4+ T cells. Scientists extracted genomic DNA from CD4+ T cells grown in culture. A single record per CDR3 protein comes from TCRdb applying MiXCR to the PCR reads. The data hold approximately 9,300 distinct CDR3 sequences, with around 35% observed a single time. This clonotype appeared a few times. Its antigen is unknown. A read error may account for a junction end that differs from germline. Regarding treatment: roughly nine-day PBMC culture with coronavirus spike peptide pools or control peptides (ViraFEST assay). Collection of the unexposed donor's CD4+ T cells took place before the COVID-19 pandemic (2011-2018). With SARS-CoV-2 S/N and four cold-coronavirus spikes, unexposed-donor CD4+ T cells were probed, cells permitting. Germline CDR1 and CDR2: SGHDN and FVKESK. This CDR3 contains 14 residues.

The source is a human donor in good health. The chain couples TRBV14 to TRBJ1-2; 7 bases fit TRBD1. The sequencing sample was made of CD4+ T cells from blood, cultured in vitro. The CDR3 here is CASSEDRAGYGYTF. The CDR3 nucleotides are TGTGCCAGCAGCGAAGACAGGGCAGGCTATGGCTACACCTTC.